These 19 T cell receptor beta chains originate from one sample sequenced in a study of human T cells and chemical hapten exposure. A single record per CDR3 protein comes from TCRdb applying MiXCR to the RACE reads. In the table there are about 160,000 distinct CDR3 sequences, approximately 30% of which are singletons. Time point reported: patch test 3, about 24 weeks after DPC sensitization. Treatment in this sample: therapeutic diphenylcyclopropenone sensitization with weekly scalp DPC. Here the sequenced sample was whole blood, taken in connection with sensitization to the hapten diphenylcyclopropenone (DPC). The receptors come from a woman aged 18-29 years with alopecia areata. Some clones in this sample may be carry-over from other donors' samples.

The chain combines TRBV25-1 with TRBJ2-1; 16 nucleotides align to TRBD2. Unmatched junction bases numbered 12, after V lost 3 bases and J lost 7 bases. Germline V CDR1 and CDR2: MGHDK, SYGVNS. The CDR3 runs to 19 residues. The CDR3 spells CASSEGPGLAGGVRNEQFF. In nucleotides, the CDR3 is TGTGCCAGCAGTGAGGGCCCGGGACTAGCGGGAGGGGTACGGAATGAGCAGTTCTTC.

There are a few counts of this clonotype. This chain uses TRBV20-1 with TRBJ2-2; TRBD2 matches at 11 bases. V was pared by 2 bases and J by 5 bases, with 10 bases of the junction left unmatched. This CDR3 is built from 17 residues. Germline V CDR1 and CDR2: DFQATT, SNEGSKA (reference sequence). The CDR3 reads CSARWYRLAGGTGELFF. The DNA for the CDR3 is TGCAGTGCTAGATGGTATCGGCTAGCGGGAGGAACCGGGGAGCTGTTTTTT.

This clonotype has only a few counts. V is TRBV7-2 and J is TRBJ2-5; D call uncertain. CDR1 is SGHTA, CDR2 FQGNSA, per germline. Trimming cost V 3 bases and J 2 bases, with 7 bases left between them. The CDR3 is 13 amino acids. CDR3 loop: CASSFERQETQYF. The DNA for the CDR3 is TGTGCCAGCAGCTTTGAGCGACAAGAGACCCAGTACTTC.

This clonotype was observed a handful of times. The chain employs TRBV29-1 and TRBJ2-1, with TRBD1 as a possible D gene (5 bases). Trimming took 6 bases from V and 0 from J, leaving 15 bases between them. Germline loops: CDR1 SQVTM, CDR2 ANQGSEA. This CDR3 is built from 15 residues. The CDR3: CSVLPTARSYNEQFF. The CDR3 nucleotides read TGCAGCGTCCTACCGACAGCCCGCTCCTACAATGAGCAGTTCTTC.

The chain has TRBV24-1 and TRBJ2-1, with 8 bases aligning to TRBD1. In germline, CDR1 is KGHDR, CDR2 SFDVKD. This CDR3 has 15 amino acids. The ends lost 3 bases at V and 6 bases at J; junction bases unmatched: 6. The CDR3 coding sequence is TGTGCCACCAGTGATCCCGGACAGGGAGCCAATGAGCAGTTCTTC. Amino acids: CATSDPGQGANEQFF.

This clonotype was observed a few times. The DNA for the CDR3 is TGTGCCAGCAGCCAAGATGGTGGTGGGGCCCTGCGGGCTTTCTTT. Protein sequence: CASSQDGGGALRAFF. V gene TRBV4-2 combines with J gene TRBJ1-1; the D gene is possibly TRBD1 (5 bases). The CDR3 is made up of 15 amino acids. Per germline, CDR1 LGHNA and CDR2 YNFKEQ. Between the trimmed V and J ends, which lost 0 bases and 11 bases, there was a span of 19 bases.

The chain has TRBV20-1 and TRBJ2-5; 8 bases line up with TRBD1. CDR1 and CDR2 (germline): DFQATT, SNEGSKA (reference sequence). The CDR3 runs to 15 residues. V trimming: 3 bases; J trimming: 4 bases; junction bases outside the gene matches: 10. The CDR3 sequence: CSASPSGTGRETQYF. The CDR3 nucleotides are TGCAGTGCTAGCCCGTCCGGGACAGGTCGAGAGACCCAGTACTTC.

The chain has TRBV20-1 and TRBJ2-4; the match to TRBD1 covers 7 bases. J lost 7 bases, V lost 7 bases, and 13 bases had no gene match. The CDR3 length is 14 residues. CDR1 is DFQATT and CDR2 is SNEGSKA in the germline V gene (reference sequence). CDR3 DNA sequence: TGCAGTGGGTCCTTAAGGGGGCGTCAGAACATTCAGTACTTC. It encodes CSGSLRGRQNIQYF.

This clonotype was picked up a small number of times. The rearrangement uses TRBV29-1 and TRBJ1-1; D ambiguous. The CDR3 runs 12 residues. V lost 7 bases and J 0 bases, leaving 9 bases between the germline ends. Per germline, CDR1 SQVTM and CDR2 ANQGSEA. The CDR3 is CSAPGLNTEAFF. CDR3 DNA sequence: TGCAGCGCCCCTGGCCTGAACACTGAAGCTTTCTTT.

CDR3 sequence reads: CSVEDSLAKNIQYF. The CDR3 DNA is TGCAGCGTCGAGGACAGCCTAGCCAAAAACATTCAGTACTTC. V usage is TRBV29-1 and J usage is TRBJ2-4, with D perhaps TRBD1 (6 bases). The CDR3 is made up of 14 amino acids. CDR1 SQVTM and CDR2 ANQGSEA come from the germline V gene. Trimming shortened V by 6 bases and J by 0 bases, and 12 bases separated the two germline ends.

The chain couples TRBV7-6 to TRBJ1-5; 8 bases are shared with TRBD1. The CDR3 is 16 amino acids. V was clipped by 2 bases and J by 1 base; unmatched bases: 4. Germline V gene data show CDR1 as SGHVS and CDR2 as FNYEAQ. The CDR3 sequence: CASSLMDRASNQPQHF. CDR3 sequence (DNA): TGTGCCAGCAGCTTAATGGACAGGGCAAGCAATCAGCCCCAGCATTTT.

This clonotype was observed a few times. This chain uses TRBV5-4 with TRBJ1-2; no firm D call. Germline CDR1 SGHNT, CDR2 YYREEE (reference sequence). V gave up 8 bases and J gave up 4 bases, with 21 bases separating them. The CDR3 spans 15 residues. The CDR3 loop reads CASEEEGINGYGYTF. The CDR3 DNA reads as TGTGCCAGTGAAGAGGAAGGGATTAATGGCTATGGCTACACCTTC.

This chain links TRBV5-6 with TRBJ1-1, with 9 bases matching TRBD1. The CDR3 loop spans 13 amino acids. J lost 6 bases, V lost 5 bases, and 5 bases had no gene match. The germline CDR1 and CDR2 sequences are SGHDT and YYEEEE. CDR3 nucleotide sequence: TGTGCCAGCAGTCCAACAGGGGGCCCTGAAGCTTTCTTT. Translated: CASSPTGGPEAFF.

This chain links TRBV10-3 with TRBJ2-7, with 7 bases aligning to TRBD1. The CDR3 spans 13 residues. Germline lookup yields CDR1 ENHRY and CDR2 SYGVKD. Trimming removed 4 bases from V and 3 bases from J; junction bases left unmatched: 3. The DNA for the CDR3 is TGTGCCATCAGTGCGAGACAGGGCTACGAGCAGTACTTC. Translating gives CAISARQGYEQYF.

The chain has TRBV27 and TRBJ1-1; D possibly corresponds to TRBD1 (6 bases). This CDR3 is 14 amino acids long. V lost 6 bases and J lost 4, with 15 bases in between. Looked up from germline, CDR1 is MNHEY and CDR2 is SMNVEV (reference sequence). CDR3 in DNA: TGTGCCAGCAGCCCTGACAGGAGAGGCACTGAAGCTTTCTTT. Translated: CASSPDRRGTEAFF.

This clonotype turned up a few times. V usage is TRBV20-1 and J usage is TRBJ1-2; D is ambiguous. Germline loops: CDR1 DFQATT, CDR2 SNEGSKA (reference sequence). Trimming pared 5 bases from V and 2 bases from J, leaving 12 bases between. CDR3 length: 13 amino acids. CDR3 bases: TGCAGTGCTCTCCCCGAGAGAAACTATGGCTACACCTTC. Translation gives CSALPERNYGYTF.

This clonotype was found a few times. In DNA form, the CDR3 reads TGCGCCAGCAGTCGACAGGGCCAGGATCCACCCCTCCACTTT. Its translation is CASSRQGQDPPLHF. The chain combines TRBV4-1 with TRBJ1-6; 7 bases line up with TRBD1. The length of the CDR3 is 14 residues. Germline CDR1 reads MGHRA; CDR2 reads YSYEKL. V shed 6 bases and J 11 bases; nucleotides not matched to a gene: 10.

The chain joins TRBV29-1 to TRBJ1-2; possibly TRBD1 for D (6 bases). This CDR3 has 14 residues. CDR1 and CDR2 from the germline V gene are SQVTM and ANQGSEA. V lost 4 bases and J 6 bases, leaving 18 bases between the germline ends. DNA for the CDR3: TGCAGCGTTGGGAACAGGGTGGATTGGAATGGCTACACCTTC. The encoded protein is CSVGNRVDWNGYTF.

The chain is built from TRBV7-4 and TRBJ1-5, with D possibly matching TRBD1 (5 bases). Germline CDR1 reads SGHVT; CDR2 reads SQSDAQ. V was pared by 4 bases and J by 4 bases, with 23 bases between. The CDR3 runs 18 residues. The CDR3 DNA reads as TGTGCCAGCAGCTACGCCTCCGGGGCGGGCAGACCTAATCAGCCCCAGCATTTT. Translating it yields CASSYASGAGRPNQPQHF.